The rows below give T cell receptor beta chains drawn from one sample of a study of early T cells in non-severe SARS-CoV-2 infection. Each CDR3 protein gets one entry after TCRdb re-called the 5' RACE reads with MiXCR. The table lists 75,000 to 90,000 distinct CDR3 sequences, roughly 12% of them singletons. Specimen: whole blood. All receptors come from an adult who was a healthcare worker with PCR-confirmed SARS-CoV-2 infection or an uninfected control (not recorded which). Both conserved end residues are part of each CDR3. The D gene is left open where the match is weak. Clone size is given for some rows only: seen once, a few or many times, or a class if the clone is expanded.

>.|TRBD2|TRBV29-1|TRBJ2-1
CSVGGLAGVNEQFF
TGCAGCGTTGGGGGTCTAGCGGGAGTTAACGAGCAGTTCTTC
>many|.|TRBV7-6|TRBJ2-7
CASSFNQGPTYEQYF
TGTGCCAGCAGTTTTAATCAGGGACCCACCTACGAGCAGTACTTC
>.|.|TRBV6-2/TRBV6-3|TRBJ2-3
CASRGDTTDTQYF
TGTGCCAGCAGGGGGGATACCACAGATACGCAGTATTTT
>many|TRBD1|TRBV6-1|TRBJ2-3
CASGAWEGQGPTDTQYF
TGTGCCAGCGGGGCGTGGGAGGGACAGGGGCCCACAGATACGCAGTATTTT
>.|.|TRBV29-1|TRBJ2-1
CSVGLLRGAAYNEQFF
TGCAGCGTTGGATTACTTCGGGGGGCGGCCTACAATGAGCAGTTCTTC
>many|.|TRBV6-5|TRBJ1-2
CASSYGRGYGYTF
TGTGCCAGCAGTTACGGGCGGGGCTATGGCTACACCTTC
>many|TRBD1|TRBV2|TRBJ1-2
CASSPGTAPIYGYTF
TGTGCCAGCAGTCCCGGGACAGCGCCGATCTATGGCTACACCTTC
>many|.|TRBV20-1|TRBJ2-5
CSARDRDQQETQYF
TGCAGTGCTAGAGATCGGGACCAACAAGAGACCCAGTACTTC
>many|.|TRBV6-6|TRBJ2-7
CASGRTGSDYEQYF
TGTGCCAGCGGACGAACAGGGTCGGACTACGAGCAGTACTTC
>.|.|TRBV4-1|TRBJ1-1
CASSQFDELNTEAFF
TGCGCCAGCAGCCAATTTGACGAGTTGAACACTGAAGCTTTCTTT
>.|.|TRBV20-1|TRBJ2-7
CSAREDYEQYF
TGCAGTGCTAGAGAAGACTACGAGCAGTACTTC
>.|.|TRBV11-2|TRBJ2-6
CASRAGTPSGANVLTF
TGTGCCAGCAGGGCTGGGACACCCTCTGGGGCCAACGTCCTGACTTTC
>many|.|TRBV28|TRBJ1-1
CASSPPGRVSTEAFF
TGTGCCAGCAGTCCCCCGGGCAGGGTAAGCACTGAAGCTTTCTTT
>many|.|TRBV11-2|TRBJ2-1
CASSRDQGFSYNEQFF
TGTGCCAGCAGCCGGGACCAGGGGTTTTCCTACAATGAGCAGTTCTTC
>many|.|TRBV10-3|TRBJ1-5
CAISDGGGNQPQHF
TGTGCCATCAGTGACGGAGGGGGCAATCAGCCCCAGCATTTT
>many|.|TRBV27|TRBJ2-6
CASRLGTRAGANVLTF
TGTGCCAGCAGACTTGGGACAAGGGCTGGGGCCAACGTCCTGACTTTC
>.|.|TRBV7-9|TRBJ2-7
CASNPGANLHEQYF
TGTGCCAGCAACCCAGGGGCTAATTTGCACGAGCAGTACTTC
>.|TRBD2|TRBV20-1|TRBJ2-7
CSARGERDHEQYF
TGCAGTGCTAGAGGCGAGCGGGACCACGAGCAGTACTTC
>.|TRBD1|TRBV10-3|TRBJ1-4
CAISEGRGLNNEKLFF
TGTGCCATCAGTGAAGGCAGGGGGCTTAATAATGAAAAACTGTTTTTT
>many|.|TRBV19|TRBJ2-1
CASSIAANEQFF
TGTGCCAGTAGTATTGCAGCTAATGAGCAGTTCTTC
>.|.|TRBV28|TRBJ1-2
CASKLNYGYTF
TGTGCCAGCAAACTAAACTATGGCTACACCTTC
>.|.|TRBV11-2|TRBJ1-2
CASSVGHPRGYTF
TGTGCCAGCAGCGTGGGACATCCGCGGGGCTACACCTTC
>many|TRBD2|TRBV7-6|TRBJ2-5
CASGKRGGRQETQYF
TGTGCCAGCGGCAAACGGGGGGGCAGACAAGAGACCCAGTACTTC
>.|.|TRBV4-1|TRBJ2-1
CAGSRLEAYNEQFF
TGCGCCGGCAGCCGCCTAGAGGCCTATAATGAGCAGTTCTTC
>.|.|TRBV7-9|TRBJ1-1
CASSLGLQPNTEAFF
TGTGCCAGCAGCTTAGGTCTTCAACCGAACACTGAAGCTTTCTTT
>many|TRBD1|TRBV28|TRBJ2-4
CASSLTGDSVKNIQYF
TGTGCCAGCAGTTTGACAGGGGACAGTGTCAAAAACATTCAGTACTTC
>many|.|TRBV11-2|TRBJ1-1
CASSFSDTEAFF
TGTGCCAGCAGCTTCTCGGACACTGAAGCTTTCTTT
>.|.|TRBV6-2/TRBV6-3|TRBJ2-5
CASSYSRWTPETQYF
TGTGCCAGCAGTTACTCCAGGTGGACTCCAGAGACCCAGTACTTC
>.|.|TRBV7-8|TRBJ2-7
CASSYYRDWYEQYF
TGTGCCAGCAGCTATTACAGGGATTGGTACGAGCAGTACTTC
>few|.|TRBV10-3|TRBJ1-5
CAISEGPSNQPQHF
TGTGCCATCAGTGAAGGGCCGTCCAATCAGCCCCAGCATTTT
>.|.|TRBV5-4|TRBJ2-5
CASSTGTPPGTQYF
TGTGCCAGCAGCACCGGGACTCCACCAGGGACCCAGTACTTC
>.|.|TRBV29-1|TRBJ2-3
CSDLGAKGDTQYF
TGCAGCGACTTAGGGGCTAAAGGAGATACGCAGTATTTT
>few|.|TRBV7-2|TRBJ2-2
CASSQLYSGTGELFF
TGTGCCAGCAGCCAGTTATACAGCGGAACCGGGGAGCTGTTTTTT
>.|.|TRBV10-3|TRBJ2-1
CAISEVAAEQFF
TGTGCCATCAGTGAGGTAGCCGCTGAGCAGTTCTTC
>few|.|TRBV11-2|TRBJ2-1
CASSSMNRHNEQFF
TGTGCCAGCAGCTCGATGAATCGTCACAATGAGCAGTTCTTC
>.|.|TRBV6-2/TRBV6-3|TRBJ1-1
CASSSGGNTEAFF
TGTGCCAGCTCATCGGGCGGAAACACTGAAGCTTTCTTT
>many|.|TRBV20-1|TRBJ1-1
CSARGGSTGYGGANTEAFF
TGCAGTGCTAGGGGCGGTTCAACCGGATACGGAGGAGCGAACACTGAAGCTTTCTTT
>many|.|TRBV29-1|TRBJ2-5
CSSRRTQETQYF
TGCAGCTCCCGACGGACCCAAGAGACCCAGTACTTC
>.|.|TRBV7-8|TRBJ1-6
CASSLRVRGTNSPLHF
TGTGCCAGCAGCTTACGGGTCCGGGGGACTAATTCACCCCTCCACTTT
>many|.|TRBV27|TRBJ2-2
CASSPPSPGELFF
TGTGCCAGCAGCCCCCCCTCTCCCGGGGAGCTGTTTTTT